The 13 T cell receptor beta chains below all came from one sample that was sequenced in a study of blood T cell repertoires in COVID-19. The assay was immunoSEQ multiplex PCR, and TCRdb's table has in-frame clones only and misses some. The sample holds tens of thousands of clones, 90% seen once. Sequenced input: peripheral blood. These receptors were obtained from a man in his sixties with acute or convalescent COVID-19.

The rearrangement joins TRBV6-5 to TRBJ2-2, with D maybe TRBD1 (6 bases). There are 14 residues in the CDR3. Germline CDR1 MNHEY, CDR2 SVGAGI. V dropped 4 bases and J dropped 3 bases, with 9 bases sitting between them. CDR3 nucleotide sequence: TGTGCCAGCAGTTTACAGGGCTACACCGGGGAGCTGTTTTTT. Protein sequence: CASSLQGYTGELFF.

The chain joins TRBV10-3 to TRBJ1-1; unclear D gene. CDR1 is ENHRY, CDR2 SYGVKD, per germline. This CDR3 spans 15 amino acids. Trimming cost V 3 bases and J 0 bases, with 11 bases left between them. CDR3 region: CAISDTDQMNTEAFF. The CDR3 DNA reads TGTGCCATCAGTGACACAGACCAGATGAACACTGAAGCTTTCTTT.

This chain joins TRBV5-1 and TRBJ1-6, with 10 bases that match TRBD1. Per the germline V gene, CDR1 is SGHRS and CDR2 is YFSETQ. The CDR3 spans 20 residues. The V segment lost 4 bases and the J segment 8 bases; nucleotides outside the gene matches: 21. CDR3 coding DNA: TGCGCCAGCAGCATCGGCCCGATCCGACAGGGGGCTTACTGGCATTCACCCCTCCACTTT. This sequence encodes CASSIGPIRQGAYWHSPLHF.

The chain is built from TRBV6-5 and TRBJ2-3; D is ambiguous. CDR1 MNHEY and CDR2 SVGAGI come from the germline V gene. Trimming took 10 bases from V and 6 from J, leaving 8 bases between them. The CDR3 is 10 amino acids. CDR3 in DNA: TGTGCCACCATCGGGGATACGCAGTATTTT. Translating gives CATIGDTQYF.

This clone has more than one count but fewer than ten. V and J are TRBV5-1 and TRBJ1-2, with D possibly being TRBD1 (5 bases). Germline loops: CDR1 SGHRS, CDR2 YFSETQ. V lost 4 bases, J lost 6 bases, and 22 bases lay in between. The CDR3 covers 16 residues. The CDR3 protein is CASSMGGLGSSDGYTF. CDR3 DNA sequence: TGCGCCAGCAGCATGGGGGGACTGGGGAGTTCGGATGGCTACACCTTC.

This chain joins TRBV2 and TRBJ1-3; no clear D gene. This CDR3 has 14 amino acids. Germline V gene lookup returns CDR1 SNHLY and CDR2 FYNNEI. V was cut by 1 base and J by 0 bases, with 4 bases left in between. The CDR3 sequence is CASSEGLSGNTIYF. For the CDR3, the DNA is TGTGCCAGCAGTGAAGGACTCTCTGGAAACACCATATATTTT.

The chain couples TRBV18 to TRBJ2-3, with TRBD2 as a possible D gene (7 bases). The V gene lost 3 bases and the J gene lost 6 bases, with 16 bases spanning the gap. CDR1 is KGHSH, CDR2 LQKENI, per germline. This CDR3 spans 15 amino acids. CDR3 sequence: CASSPFAGDMDTQYF. CDR3 nucleotide sequence: TGTGCCAGCTCACCTTTCGCGGGGGACATGGATACGCAGTATTTT.

This clone occurred once. The V call is TRBV5-1, the J call TRBJ2-3, with 10 bases fitting TRBD1. The V segment lost 4 bases and the J segment 4 bases; nucleotides outside the gene matches: 6. Germline V CDR1 and CDR2: SGHRS, YFSETQ. CDR3 length: 15 residues. The CDR3 sequence is CASSPGQGRSDTQYF. The CDR3 DNA is TGCGCCAGCAGCCCGGGACAGGGGAGGTCAGATACGCAGTATTTT. Based on the CDR3 plus reference TRBV5-1 and TRBJ2-3, the full variable domain is KAGVTQTPRYLIKTRGQQVTLSCSPISGHRSVSWYQQTPGQGLQFLFEYFSETQRNKGNFPGRFSGRQFSNSRSEMNVSTLELGDSALYLCASSPGQGRSDTQYFGPGTRLTVL.

This clone was counted only a few times. V is TRBV6-6 and J is TRBJ1-2; D call uncertain. Trimming stripped 5 bases from V and 8 bases from J, with 15 bases between. The CDR3 sequence is 13 residues long. From germline, CDR1 is MNHNY and CDR2 SVGAGI (reference sequence). DNA of the CDR3: TGTGCCAGCAGTAATCCCGGAGGGAAAGGCTACACCTTC. It codes for CASSNPGGKGYTF.

J is TRBJ1-2 and V is TRBV27, with D possibly matching TRBD1 (5 bases). Per the germline V gene, CDR1 is MNHEY and CDR2 is SMNVEV (reference sequence). Trimming stripped 5 bases from V and 5 bases from J, with 15 bases between. The CDR3 covers 14 residues. This CDR3 reads CASSPGGDWYGYTF. The CDR3 DNA reads TGTGCCAGCAGTCCCGGCGGGGACTGGTATGGCTACACCTTC.

There are a few counts of this clone. The chain recombines TRBV6-6 with TRBJ1-5; TRBD1 agrees at 7 bases. This CDR3 spans 16 amino acids. From germline, CDR1 is MNHNY and CDR2 SVGAGI (reference sequence). V lost 4 bases and J lost 3; bases outside the gene matches: 9. The CDR3 loop reads CASSSVTGNPNQPQHF. CDR3 DNA sequence: TGTGCCAGCAGTTCTGTGACAGGGAACCCCAATCAGCCCCAGCATTTT.

V and J are TRBV7-9 and TRBJ1-1; D gene ambiguous. V shed 2 bases and J shed 1 base, with 11 bases lying between them. The CDR3 runs to 15 residues. CDR1 and CDR2 (germline): SEHNR, FQNEAQ (reference sequence). CDR3 amino acids: CASSLREGGNTEAFF. In DNA, the CDR3 is TGTGCCAGCAGCTTAAGGGAGGGAGGGAACACTGAAGCTTTCTTT.

The chain uses TRBV3-1 (or the pseudogene TRBV3-2) and TRBJ1-1, with TRBD1 identical over 9 bases. This CDR3 region has 16 residues. The junction had 7 bases not matched to a gene; V was cut back by 4 bases and J by 1 base. Germline V gene data show CDR1 as LGHDT and CDR2 as YNNKEL (reference sequence). As DNA, the CDR3 is TGTGCCAGCAGCCCTGGACAGGGGAGAGGGAACACTGAAGCTTTCTTT. Its translation is CASSPGQGRGNTEAFF.